The 12 T cell receptor beta chains given below trace back to one sample, sequenced in a study of blood T cell repertoires in COVID-19. TCRdb's copy holds only in-frame clones and misses some; the assay was immunoSEQ multiplex PCR. The sample records tens of thousands of clones, around four fifths being singletons. Sequencing used peripheral blood. Every receptor here comes from a human donor in a cohort sampled during active COVID-19.

This chain connects TRBV15 to TRBJ2-7, with 7 bases aligning to TRBD1. Trimming took 1 base from V and 7 from J; bases not matched to a gene: 7. The CDR3 runs 14 residues. Per the germline V gene, CDR1 is LNHNV and CDR2 is YYDKDF (reference sequence). This CDR3 is CATSRGQGFGEQYF. CDR3 bases: TGTGCCACCAGCAGAGGACAGGGATTCGGAGAGCAGTACTTC.

The genes are TRBV6-2 or TRBV6-3 and TRBJ2-5, with a tentative D call TRBD2 (5 bases). This CDR3 spans 14 amino acids. Germline V gene sequence: CDR1 MNHEY, CDR2 SVGEGT. V lost 4 bases and J lost 6, with 15 bases in between. The CDR3 sequence is CASSLALPDKTQYF. The CDR3 DNA reads as TGTGCCAGCAGTTTAGCGCTACCCGACAAGACCCAGTACTTC.

CDR3 protein: CASRDRGTGELFF. The CDR3 bases are TGTGCCAGCAGGGACAGGGGCACCGGGGAGCTGTTTTTT. The V and J genes are TRBV2 and TRBJ2-2, with 9 bases that match TRBD1. After removal of 6 bases from V and 4 bases from J, the junction contained 0 bases not matched to a gene. CDR3 size: 13 residues. Germline loops: CDR1 SNHLY, CDR2 FYNNEI.

V and J are TRBV19 and TRBJ1-2; D may be TRBD1 (5 bases). Deletions cut 4 bases from V and 3 bases from J, with 12 bases between. The CDR3 contains 14 residues. The germline gives CDR1 LNHDA, CDR2 SQIVND (reference sequence). The CDR3: CASSTGTQDYGYTF. The CDR3, as DNA: TGTGCCAGTAGTACCGGAACACAGGACTATGGCTACACCTTC.

The V call is TRBV5-1, the J call TRBJ2-1, with 8 bases fitting TRBD1. This CDR3 spans 14 amino acids. J gave up 5 bases and V 2 bases, and 3 bases lay outside the gene matches. Germline loops: CDR1 SGHRS, CDR2 YFSETQ. CDR3 nucleotides: TGCGCCAGCAGCTTCCGGACAGGGAACAATGAGCAGTTCTTC. It translates to CASSFRTGNNEQFF. Complete variable domain (other parts from reference TRBV5-1 and TRBJ2-1): KAGVTQTPRYLIKTRGQQVTLSCSPISGHRSVSWYQQTPGQGLQFLFEYFSETQRNKGNFPGRFSGRQFSNSRSEMNVSTLELGDSALYLCASSFRTGNNEQFFGPGTRLTVL.

A single count supports this clone. This chain joins TRBV14 and TRBJ2-7, with a weak D call TRBD1 (5 bases). Germline loops: CDR1 SGHDN, CDR2 FVKESK. V lost 2 bases to trimming and J lost 6 bases, with 14 bases between them. The CDR3 loop spans 14 amino acids. The CDR3 DNA follows: TGTGCCAGCAGCCAACCCCAGGGTAGTACCGAGCAGTACTTC. Translating it yields CASSQPQGSTEQYF.

This sequence joins TRBV5-4 and TRBJ2-3; 7 positions agree with TRBD2. J gave up 0 bases and V 0 bases, and 4 bases lay outside the gene matches. CDR1 is SGHNT and CDR2 is YYREEE in the germline V gene (reference sequence). The CDR3 runs to 16 residues. In DNA form, the CDR3 reads TGTGCCAGCAGCTTGGGGTGGCGGGGGAGCACAGATACGCAGTATTTT. Its protein product is CASSLGWRGSTDTQYF. The variable domain in full, completed from reference TRBV5-4 and TRBJ2-3, reads ETGVTQSPTHLIKTRGQQVTLRCSSQSGHNTVSWYQQALGQGPQFIFQYYREEENGRGNFPPRFSGLQFPNYSSELNVNALELDDSALYLCASSLGWRGSTDTQYFGPGTRLTVL.

This chain links TRBV20-1 with TRBJ2-7; D remains unclear. Germline V gives CDR1 DFQATT, CDR2 SNEGSKA (reference sequence). With 5 bases removed from V and 6 bases from J, the gap between germline ends came to 11 bases. The CDR3 consists of 11 residues. DNA for the CDR3: TGCAGTGCTTCGGCGGAAAGCGAGCAGTACTTC. Encoded protein: CSASAESEQYF.

J is TRBJ2-6 and V is TRBV9, with TRBD1 matching over 10 bases. Germline V CDR1 and CDR2: SGDLS, YYNGEE. The CDR3 totals 19 residues. J was trimmed by 0 bases and V by 1 base; bases with no gene match: 7. CDR3 DNA: TGTGCCAGCAGCGTATCCCGGGACAGGGGAGTCTCTGGGGCCAACGTCCTGACTTTC. Translation gives CASSVSRDRGVSGANVLTF.

V usage is TRBV29-1 and J usage is TRBJ1-2; 9 bases match TRBD1. The CDR3 is made up of 14 amino acids. CDR1 is SQVTM and CDR2 is ANQGSEA in the germline V gene. V trimming: 6 bases; J trimming: 4 bases; junction bases outside the gene matches: 9. The CDR3 region has the DNA TGCAGCGTCCGACGGACAGGGGATAGCTATGGCTACACCTTC. Translation: CSVRRTGDSYGYTF.

The chain combines TRBV9 with TRBJ2-2; maybe TRBD2 (6 bases). V shed 3 bases and J shed 0 bases, with 12 bases lying between them. CDR3 size: 16 residues. CDR1 SGDLS and CDR2 YYNGEE come from the germline V gene. The CDR3 sequence: CASSAEAGTNTGELFF. The CDR3 DNA sequence: TGTGCCAGCAGCGCGGAGGCGGGGACGAACACCGGGGAGCTGTTTTTT.

V and J are TRBV5-1 and TRBJ2-5, with 8 bases identical to TRBD2. Germline V gene lookup returns CDR1 SGHRS and CDR2 YFSETQ. Trimming took 4 bases from V and 2 from J; bases not matched to a gene: 7. There are 15 residues in the CDR3. The CDR3 nucleotides are TGCGCCAGCAGCCGTCGGACTAGCAGACAAGAGACCCAGTACTTC. This sequence encodes CASSRRTSRQETQYF.